Included here is one TCR beta chain sequence, with context. Here immunoSEQ multiplex PCR was the method, and the copy in TCRdb shows in-frame clones only, minus some. In the table there are 130,000 or so clones, approximately 90% of which are singletons. This specimen comes from a study of control samples from healthy donors and cancer patients. This CDR3 has 14 amino acids. Germline lookup yields CDR1 SQVTM and CDR2 ANQGSEA. V was shortened by 4 bases and J by 4 bases, with 13 bases between the two germline ends. The clonotype comes from a woman aged 50 to 65 in good health. The sample consisted of blood. V is TRBV29-1 and J is TRBJ2-2; the D gene is possibly TRBD2 (7 bases). The CDR3 region has the DNA TGCAGCGTTGGGGCGGGGGCGAGCACCGGGGAGCTGTTTTTT. Translated, it gives CSVGAGASTGELFF.